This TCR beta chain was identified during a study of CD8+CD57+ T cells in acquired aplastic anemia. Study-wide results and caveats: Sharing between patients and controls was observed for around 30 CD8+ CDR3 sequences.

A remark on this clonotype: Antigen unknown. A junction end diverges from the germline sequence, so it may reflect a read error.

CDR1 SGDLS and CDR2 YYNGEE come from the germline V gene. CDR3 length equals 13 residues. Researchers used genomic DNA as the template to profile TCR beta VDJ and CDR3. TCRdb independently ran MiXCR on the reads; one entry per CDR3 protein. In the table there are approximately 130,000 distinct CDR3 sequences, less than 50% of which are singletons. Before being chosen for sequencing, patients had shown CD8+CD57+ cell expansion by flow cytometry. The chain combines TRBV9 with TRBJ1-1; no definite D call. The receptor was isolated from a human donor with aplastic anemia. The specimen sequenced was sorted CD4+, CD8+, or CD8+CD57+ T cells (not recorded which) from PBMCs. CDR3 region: CASSVDWNTGAFF. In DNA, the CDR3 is TGTGCCAGCAGCGTAGACTGGAACACTGGAGCTTTCTTT.